The 25 T cell receptor beta chains in this list originate from one sample, sequenced in a study of T cells in Graves' hyperthyroidism and ophthalmopathy. RNA transcripts were the template for amplifying TCR beta CDR3 regions. The HTBI primer set drove a first-round RT-PCR of the TCR CDR3. TCRdb recomputed calls from the multiplex PCR reads with MiXCR, one row per CDR3 protein. The sample shows about 840,000 distinct CDR3 sequences, 35% to 40% of them seen only once. The material sequenced was blood. These receptors were collected from a man between 18 and 35 years old with Graves' hyperthyroidism.

The chain combines TRBV24-1 with TRBJ2-7; 8 bases align to TRBD1. Germline CDR1 and CDR2: KGHDR and SFDVKD. The CDR3 consists of 14 residues. After removal of 2 bases from V and 3 bases from J, the junction contained 2 bases not matched to a gene. CDR3 DNA sequence: TGTGCCACCAGTGATTGGACAGGGCTCTACGAGCAGTACTTC. This sequence encodes CATSDWTGLYEQYF.

This clonotype was seen a few times. This chain joins TRBV6-5 and TRBJ1-1, with 9 bases matching TRBD1. The CDR3 consists of 14 residues. CDR1 is MNHEY, CDR2 SVGAGI, per germline. Trimming removed 5 bases from V and 4 bases from J; junction bases left unmatched: 5. The CDR3, as DNA: TGTGCCAGCAGTAGGGACAGGGAAGGCACTGAAGCTTTCTTT. This codes for CASSRDREGTEAFF.

The chain has TRBV20-1 and TRBJ2-7; D possibly matches TRBD1 or TRBD2 (5 bases each). CDR1 and CDR2 from the germline V gene are DFQATT and SNEGSKA (reference sequence). Trimming pared 6 bases from V and 2 bases from J, leaving 17 bases between. This CDR3 is 14 amino acids long. CDR3 residues: CSAPSGSGAYEQYF. The CDR3 region has the DNA TGCAGTGCACCTTCAGGGAGTGGCGCCTACGAGCAGTACTTC.

Worth noting for this clonotype: The junction departs from germline at one end; a sequencing error may be responsible. In nucleotides, the CDR3 is TGTGCCAGCAGCCACAGCTCCCACGAGCAGTACTTC. Translation gives CASSHSSHEQYF. The chain uses TRBV11-2 and TRBJ2-7; D unclear. The CDR3 length is 12 residues. Germline loops: CDR1 SGHAT, CDR2 FQNNGV.

The rearrangement joins TRBV12-3 or TRBV12-4 to TRBJ2-2; the D gene is possibly TRBD1 (6 bases). Trimming took off 5 bases at V and 1 base at J, with 11 bases between the two ends. The CDR3 covers 15 residues. The CDR3 nucleotides read TGTGCCAGCAGTCACCGACAGGTGAACACCGGGGAGCTGTTTTTT. This encodes CASSHRQVNTGELFF.

There are a few counts of this clonotype. The chain recombines TRBV11-2 with TRBJ1-4; 7 positions agree with TRBD1. Germline V gives CDR1 SGHAT, CDR2 FQNNGV. This CDR3 is 18 amino acids long. J was trimmed by 2 bases and V by 3 bases; bases with no gene match: 12. This CDR3 reads CASSFLRGRRTTNEKLFF. The CDR3 bases are TGTGCCAGCAGCTTTTTGAGGGGGCGTAGAACGACTAATGAAAAACTGTTTTTT.

This clonotype was seen repeatedly, ten times or more. This chain uses TRBV7-2 with TRBJ2-5; D is tentatively TRBD1 or TRBD2 (5 bases each). The CDR3 has 14 amino acids. The V end was cut by 2 bases, the J end by 6 bases, with 13 bases between. In germline, CDR1 is SGHTA, CDR2 FQGNSA. The CDR3 spells CASSLQDGAQTQYF. In DNA form, the CDR3 reads TGTGCCAGCAGCTTACAGGACGGGGCCCAGACCCAGTACTTC. The variable domain in full, with the rest retrieved from reference TRBV7-2 and TRBJ2-5, is GAGVSQSPSNKVTEKGKDVELRCDPISGHTALYWYRQSLGQGLEFLIYFQGNSAPDKSGLPSDRFSAERTGGSVSTLTIQRTQQEDSAVYLCASSLQDGAQTQYFGPGTRLLVL.

The rearrangement links TRBV20-1 to TRBJ2-7, with TRBD2 matching over 9 bases. The CDR3 totals 12 residues. Germline CDR1 and CDR2: DFQATT and SNEGSKA (reference sequence). The junction had 10 bases not matched to a gene; V was cut back by 4 bases and J by 12 bases. The CDR3 loop is CSAKPSSGEPYF. CDR3 nucleotide sequence: TGCAGTGCTAAACCTTCTAGCGGGGAACCGTACTTC.

The chain carries TRBV20-1 and TRBJ2-5, with 16 bases fitting TRBD2. The CDR3 consists of 17 residues. Per germline, CDR1 DFQATT and CDR2 SNEGSKA (reference sequence). V trimming: 5 bases; J trimming: 4 bases; junction bases outside the gene matches: 10. CDR3 amino acids: CSADGTSGGALGETQYF. Here the CDR3 DNA reads TGCAGTGCTGACGGGACTAGCGGGGGGGCTTTGGGAGAGACCCAGTACTTC.

Regarding this clonotype: One junction end disagrees with the germline gene, perhaps due to a read error. This sequence joins TRBV7-2 and TRBJ2-5, with D perhaps matching TRBD1 (5 bases). Germline CDR1 is SGHTA and CDR2 is FQGNSA. This CDR3 contains 13 residues. CDR3 sequence reads: CASNDRNQESQYF. Here the CDR3 DNA reads TGTGCCAGCAACGACAGAAACCAAGAGTCCCAGTACTTC.

The chain recombines TRBV29-1 with TRBJ1-3; D remains ambiguous. The CDR3 is 14 amino acids. Trimming stripped 6 bases from V and 3 bases from J, with 15 bases between. Germline CDR1 is SQVTM and CDR2 is ANQGSEA. The CDR3 DNA reads TGCAGCGTAACCCCCGGGCCGCGTGGAAACACCATATATTTT. This encodes CSVTPGPRGNTIYF.

This clonotype has just a few counts. The V gene is TRBV7-2, the J gene TRBJ2-2; 7 bases align to TRBD2. The junction had 9 bases not matched to a gene; V was cut back by 5 bases and J by 6 bases. The CDR3 length is 15 residues. In germline, CDR1 is SGHTA, CDR2 FQGNSA. This CDR3 is CASSKRLAKAGELFF. The CDR3 nucleotides are TGTGCCAGCAGCAAAAGACTAGCTAAAGCCGGGGAGCTGTTTTTT.

This clonotype was observed a handful of times. The chain's CDR3 is CASSSGDVEPGELFF. The CDR3 DNA is TGTGCCAGCAGCTCAGGAGATGTAGAGCCCGGGGAGCTGTTTTTT. V gene TRBV11-3 combines with J gene TRBJ2-2, with D hard to call. The germline gives CDR1 SGHNT, CDR2 YENEEA. Trimming pared 4 bases from V and 6 bases from J, leaving 15 bases between. This CDR3 is 15 amino acids long.

The V and J genes are TRBV7-2 and TRBJ2-1, with 11 bases lining up with TRBD2. Losses at the gene ends were 2 bases for V and 7 bases for J; bases not matched to a gene: 4. CDR1 and CDR2 (germline): SGHTA, FQGNSA. The length of the CDR3 is 15 residues. DNA of the CDR3: TGTGCCAGCAGCTTATTAGCGGGAGGGAGGAATGAGCAGTTCTTC. Residues: CASSLLAGGRNEQFF.

This clonotype came up once. The genes are TRBV7-6 and TRBJ2-5; no reliable D call. The CDR3 spans 11 residues. The germline V and J ends were trimmed by 8 bases and 7 bases, with 11 bases remaining between them. Germline V gene lookup returns CDR1 SGHVS and CDR2 FNYEAQ. The chain's CDR3 is CASGVLGTQYF. The CDR3 DNA is TGTGCCAGCGGAGTTCTGGGGACCCAGTACTTC.

There are many counts of this clonotype. The chain carries TRBV29-1 and TRBJ1-5; D unresolved. The CDR3 is made up of 12 amino acids. Trimming took 2 bases from V and 2 from J, leaving 4 bases between them. Per the germline V gene, CDR1 is SQVTM and CDR2 is ANQGSEA. CDR3 sequence (DNA): TGCAGCGTTGAATTCGGCAATCAGCCCCAGCATTTT. Its protein product is CSVEFGNQPQHF.

Points on this clonotype: At one boundary the junction diverges from the germline segment, which might be a read error. This chain joins TRBV10-3 and TRBJ1-1; D is possibly TRBD1 (5 bases). Looked up from germline, CDR1 is ENHRY and CDR2 is SYGVKD. The CDR3 extends over 14 amino acids. CDR3 protein: CASSEWGTGSEAFF. The CDR3 coding sequence is TGTGCCAGCAGTGAATGGGGTACAGGTAGTGAAGCTTTCTTT.

This clonotype was detected ten times or more. The chain joins TRBV12-3 or TRBV12-4 to TRBJ1-2; D is perhaps TRBD1 (5 bases). The CDR3 is made up of 13 amino acids. The germline V and J ends were trimmed by 6 bases and 4 bases, with 12 bases remaining between them. The CDR3 DNA is TGTGCCAGCAGCGACAGAACCGTCTATGGCTACACCTTC. Translated, it gives CASSDRTVYGYTF.

This chain links TRBV10-3 with TRBJ2-7, with 10 bases that match TRBD1. Germline loops: CDR1 ENHRY, CDR2 SYGVKD. CDR3 length equals 13 residues. The junction had 9 bases not matched to a gene; V was cut back by 10 bases and J by 6 bases. The CDR3 is CATSGTGDCEQYF. The CDR3, as DNA: TGTGCCACCTCCGGGACAGGGGATTGCGAGCAGTACTTC.

The gene calls are TRBV9 and TRBJ1-4; D gene ambiguous. The CDR3 loop spans 17 amino acids. Germline CDR1 reads SGDLS; CDR2 reads YYNGEE. The ends were cut back, 2 bases at V and 3 bases at J, with 17 bases in the middle. The DNA for the CDR3 is TGTGCCAGCAGCGTGACGAAGTGGGCCCCATCTAATGAAAAACTGTTTTTT. It translates to CASSVTKWAPSNEKLFF.

This clonotype was seen a handful of times. It may be a read error: a sequence one base away is much more abundant. CDR3 in DNA: TGTGCCAGCAGCTTAGATGGGAGGGAGACCCAGTACTTC. Translation: CASSLDGRETQYF. The V call is TRBV11-2, the J call TRBJ2-5; D is perhaps TRBD2 (6 bases). Trimming pared 0 bases from V and 5 bases from J, leaving 7 bases between. Germline V gene lookup returns CDR1 SGHAT and CDR2 FQNNGV. This CDR3 has 13 amino acids.

This clonotype was found a few times. J is TRBJ2-7 and V is TRBV10-3; TRBD1 might be the D (6 bases). Trimming pared 10 bases from V and 5 bases from J, leaving 15 bases between. The germline CDR1 and CDR2 sequences are ENHRY and SYGVKD. The CDR3 contains 12 residues. The CDR3 spells CATRGSRNEQYF. The CDR3 DNA sequence: TGTGCCACCAGGGGTAGTAGGAACGAGCAGTACTTC.

This chain connects TRBV11-2 to TRBJ2-5; D tentatively fits TRBD1 or TRBD2 (5 bases each). With 0 bases removed from V and 7 bases from J, the gap between germline ends came to 12 bases. Germline assignment: CDR1 SGHAT and CDR2 FQNNGV. The CDR3 covers 14 residues. The CDR3 protein is CASSLEGDAGTQYF. CDR3 nucleotides: TGTGCCAGCAGCTTAGAAGGGGACGCAGGGACCCAGTACTTC.

This clonotype was counted only a few times. This chain connects TRBV7-6 to TRBJ2-2; D possibly corresponds to TRBD1 (5 bases). The V end was cut by 11 bases, the J end by 6 bases, with 10 bases between. CDR3 size: 11 residues. The germline gives CDR1 SGHVS, CDR2 FNYEAQ. The CDR3 bases are TGTGCCTACCTCAGGGCCGGGGAGCTGTTTTTT. It yields the protein CAYLRAGELFF.

This clonotype was counted many times. V usage is TRBV29-1 and J usage is TRBJ2-5; D not resolved. Germline CDR1 and CDR2: SQVTM and ANQGSEA. The CDR3 contains 12 residues. Trimming pared 6 bases from V and 1 base from J, leaving 9 bases between. Written as DNA, the CDR3 is TGCAGCGTGCGGTGGGGCCAAGAGACCCAGTACTTC. It yields the protein CSVRWGQETQYF.